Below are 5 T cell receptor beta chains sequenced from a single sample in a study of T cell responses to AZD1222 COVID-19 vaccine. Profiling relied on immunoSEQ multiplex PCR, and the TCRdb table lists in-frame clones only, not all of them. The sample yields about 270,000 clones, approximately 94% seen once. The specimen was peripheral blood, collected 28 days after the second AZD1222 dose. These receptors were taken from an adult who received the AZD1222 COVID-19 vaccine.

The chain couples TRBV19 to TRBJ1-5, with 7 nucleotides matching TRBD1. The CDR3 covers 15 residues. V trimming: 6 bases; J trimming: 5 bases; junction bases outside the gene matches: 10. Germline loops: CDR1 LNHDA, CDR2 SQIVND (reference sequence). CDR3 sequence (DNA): TGTGCCAGTAGCCCAGGGGAGGGGGCCCATCAGCCCCAGCATTTT. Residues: CASSPGEGAHQPQHF.

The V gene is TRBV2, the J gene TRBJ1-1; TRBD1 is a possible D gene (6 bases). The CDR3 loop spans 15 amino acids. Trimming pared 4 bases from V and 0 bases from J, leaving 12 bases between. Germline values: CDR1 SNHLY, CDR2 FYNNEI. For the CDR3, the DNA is TGTGCCAGCAGTGCCCGTGGACAGATGAACACTGAAGCTTTCTTT. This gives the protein CASSARGQMNTEAFF.

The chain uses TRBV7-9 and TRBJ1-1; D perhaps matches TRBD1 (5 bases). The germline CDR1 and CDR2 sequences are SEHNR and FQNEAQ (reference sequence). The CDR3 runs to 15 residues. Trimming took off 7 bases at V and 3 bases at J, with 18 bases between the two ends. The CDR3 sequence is CASIPRGLSDTEAFF. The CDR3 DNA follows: TGTGCCAGCATCCCCCGGGGCCTAAGTGACACTGAAGCTTTCTTT.

This CDR3 is CASSHPQRKQGSQVRQPQHF. The CDR3, as DNA: TGTGCCAGCAGTCATCCCCAAAGAAAACAGGGGAGTCAAGTGCGTCAGCCCCAGCATTTT. The rearrangement uses TRBV6-6 and TRBJ1-5; 7 nucleotides match TRBD1. V shed 5 bases and J 6 bases; nucleotides not matched to a gene: 25. Germline CDR1 and CDR2: MNHNY and SVGAGI (reference sequence). This CDR3 is 20 amino acids long.

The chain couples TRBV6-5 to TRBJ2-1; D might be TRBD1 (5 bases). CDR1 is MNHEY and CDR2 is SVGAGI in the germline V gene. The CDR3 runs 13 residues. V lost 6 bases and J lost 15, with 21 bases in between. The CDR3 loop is CASSDLDTPFAFF. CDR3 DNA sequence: TGTGCCAGCAGCGATTTGGACACCCCTTTCGCGTTCTTC.